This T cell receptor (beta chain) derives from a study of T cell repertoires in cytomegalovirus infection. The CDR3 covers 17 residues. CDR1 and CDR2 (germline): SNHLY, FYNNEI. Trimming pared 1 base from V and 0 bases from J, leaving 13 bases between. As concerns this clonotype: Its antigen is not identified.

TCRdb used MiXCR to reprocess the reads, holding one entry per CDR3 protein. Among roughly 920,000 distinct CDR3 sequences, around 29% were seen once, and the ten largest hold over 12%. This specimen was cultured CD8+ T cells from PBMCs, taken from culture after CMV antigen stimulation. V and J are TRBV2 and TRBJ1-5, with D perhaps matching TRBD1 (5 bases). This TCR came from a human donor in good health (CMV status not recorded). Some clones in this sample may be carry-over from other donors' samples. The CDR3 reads CASSEVADSVSNQPQHF. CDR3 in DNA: TGTGCCAGCAGTGAAGTGGCCGACAGTGTTAGCAATCAGCCCCAGCATTTT. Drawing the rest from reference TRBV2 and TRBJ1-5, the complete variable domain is EPEVTQTPSHQVTQMGQEVILRCVPISNHLYFYWYRQILGQKVEFLVSFYNNEISEKSEIFDDQFSVERPDGSNFTLKIRSTKLEDSAMYFCASSEVADSVSNQPQHFGDGTRLSIL.